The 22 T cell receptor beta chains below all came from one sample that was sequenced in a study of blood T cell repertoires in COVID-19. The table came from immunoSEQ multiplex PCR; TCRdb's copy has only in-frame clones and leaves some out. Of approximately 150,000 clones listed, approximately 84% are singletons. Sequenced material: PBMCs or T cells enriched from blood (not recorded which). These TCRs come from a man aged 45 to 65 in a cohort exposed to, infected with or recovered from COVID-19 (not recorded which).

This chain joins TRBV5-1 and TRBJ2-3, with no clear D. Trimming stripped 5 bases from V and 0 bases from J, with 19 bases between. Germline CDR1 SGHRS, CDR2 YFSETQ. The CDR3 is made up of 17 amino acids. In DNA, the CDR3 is TGCGCCAGCAGAAGCTTAGAACCAAAGATAAGCACAGATACGCAGTATTTT. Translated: CASRSLEPKISTDTQYF.

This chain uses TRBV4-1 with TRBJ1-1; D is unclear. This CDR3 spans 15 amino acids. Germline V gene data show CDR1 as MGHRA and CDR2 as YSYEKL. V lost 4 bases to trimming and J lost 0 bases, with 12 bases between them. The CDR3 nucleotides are TGCGCCAGCAGCCCGAATCAGGCGATGAACACTGAAGCTTTCTTT. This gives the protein CASSPNQAMNTEAFF.

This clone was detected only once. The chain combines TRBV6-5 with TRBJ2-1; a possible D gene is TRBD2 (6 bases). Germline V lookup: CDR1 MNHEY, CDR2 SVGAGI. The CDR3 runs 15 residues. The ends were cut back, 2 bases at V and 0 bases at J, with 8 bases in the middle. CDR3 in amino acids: CASSYAGSSYNEQFF. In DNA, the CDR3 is TGTGCCAGCAGTTACGCGGGGAGCTCCTACAATGAGCAGTTCTTC.

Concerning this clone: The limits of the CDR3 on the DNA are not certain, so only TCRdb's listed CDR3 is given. This chain's CDR3 is CASTSGHRSSAFF. The chain couples TRBV19 to TRBJ1-1; the DNA was not used to check the table's D call, TRBD1. The germline V gene has CDR1 LNHDA and CDR2 SQIVND (reference sequence). Counting both end residues, the CDR3 totals 13 amino acids.

This CDR3 reads CASRQGEYWNTEAFF. The CDR3 DNA sequence: TGCGCCAGCAGACAGGGGGAGTATTGGAACACTGAAGCTTTCTTT. This sequence joins TRBV4-1 and TRBJ1-1, with 8 positions matching TRBD1. With 6 bases clipped from V and 1 base from J, the junction kept 7 bases outside the gene matches. Germline V gene sequence: CDR1 MGHRA, CDR2 YSYEKL. The CDR3 runs 15 residues.

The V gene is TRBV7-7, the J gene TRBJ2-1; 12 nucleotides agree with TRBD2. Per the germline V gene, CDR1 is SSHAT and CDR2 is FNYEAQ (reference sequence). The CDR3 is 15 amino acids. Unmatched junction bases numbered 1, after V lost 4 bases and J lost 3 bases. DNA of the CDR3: TGTGCCAGCAGCTCGGGACTAGCGGGCTACAATGAGCAGTTCTTC. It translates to CASSSGLAGYNEQFF.

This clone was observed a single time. CDR3: CASSLLTSGEYEQYF. DNA for the CDR3: TGTGCCAGCAGCCTCCTGACTAGCGGGGAGTACGAGCAGTACTTC. The V call is TRBV4-2, the J call TRBJ2-7, with TRBD2 identical over 11 bases. V lost 4 bases, J lost 4 bases, and 6 bases stayed unmatched. CDR1 LGHNA and CDR2 YNFKEQ come from the germline V gene. The length of the CDR3 is 15 residues.

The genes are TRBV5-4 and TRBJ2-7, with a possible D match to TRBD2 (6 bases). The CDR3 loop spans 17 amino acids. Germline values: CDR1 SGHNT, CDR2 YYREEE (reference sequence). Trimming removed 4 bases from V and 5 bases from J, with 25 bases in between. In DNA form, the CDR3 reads TGTGCCAGCAGCGCTGCTGGGCCGGGGGTACTTGGCCACGAGCAGTACTTC. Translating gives CASSAAGPGVLGHEQYF. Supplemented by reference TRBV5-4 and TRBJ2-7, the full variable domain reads ETGVTQSPTHLIKTRGQQVTLRCSSQSGHNTVSWYQQALGQGPQFIFQYYREEENGRGNFPPRFSGLQFPNYSSELNVNALELDDSALYLCASSAAGPGVLGHEQYFGPGTRLTVT.

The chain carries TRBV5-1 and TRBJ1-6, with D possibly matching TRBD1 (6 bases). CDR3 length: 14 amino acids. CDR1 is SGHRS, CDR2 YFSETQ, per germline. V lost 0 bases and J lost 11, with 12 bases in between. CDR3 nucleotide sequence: TGCGCCAGCAGCTTGGAGGGACAAGCGGCACCCCTCCACTTT. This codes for CASSLEGQAAPLHF.

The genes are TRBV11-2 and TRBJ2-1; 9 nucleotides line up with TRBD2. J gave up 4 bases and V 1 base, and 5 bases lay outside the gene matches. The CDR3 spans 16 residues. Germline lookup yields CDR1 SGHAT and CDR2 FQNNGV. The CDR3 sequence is CASSLAASGTYNEQFF. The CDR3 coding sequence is TGTGCCAGCAGCTTAGCGGCTAGCGGGACATACAATGAGCAGTTCTTC. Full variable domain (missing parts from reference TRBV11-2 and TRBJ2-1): EAGVAQSPRYKIIEKRQSVAFWCNPISGHATLYWYQQILGQGPKLLIQFQNNGVVDDSQLPKDRFSAERLKGVDSTLKIQPAKLEDSAVYLCASSLAASGTYNEQFFGPGTRLTVL.

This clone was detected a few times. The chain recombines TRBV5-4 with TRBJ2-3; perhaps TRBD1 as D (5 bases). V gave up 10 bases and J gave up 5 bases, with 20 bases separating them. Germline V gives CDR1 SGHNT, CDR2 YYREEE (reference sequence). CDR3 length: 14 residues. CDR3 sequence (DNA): TGTGCCTTTACAGGCCACGACACAGGAGATACGCAGTATTTT. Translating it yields CAFTGHDTGDTQYF.

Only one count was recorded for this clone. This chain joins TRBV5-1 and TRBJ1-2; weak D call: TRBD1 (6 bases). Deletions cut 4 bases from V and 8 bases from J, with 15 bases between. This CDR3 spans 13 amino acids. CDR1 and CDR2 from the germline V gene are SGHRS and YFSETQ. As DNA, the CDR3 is TGCGCCAGCAGCGATGGGGGCGTCGGCGGCTACACCTTC. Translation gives CASSDGGVGGYTF.

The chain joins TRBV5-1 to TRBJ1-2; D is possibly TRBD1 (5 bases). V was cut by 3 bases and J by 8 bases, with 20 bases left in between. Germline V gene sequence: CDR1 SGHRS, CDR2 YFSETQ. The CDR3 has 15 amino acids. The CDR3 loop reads CASSSGAGLVEGYTF. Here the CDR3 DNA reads TGCGCCAGCAGCTCGGGTGCGGGGCTAGTGGAGGGCTACACCTTC. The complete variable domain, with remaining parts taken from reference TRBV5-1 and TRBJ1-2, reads KAGVTQTPRYLIKTRGQQVTLSCSPISGHRSVSWYQQTPGQGLQFLFEYFSETQRNKGNFPGRFSGRQFSNSRSEMNVSTLELGDSALYLCASSSGAGLVEGYTFGSGTRLTVV.

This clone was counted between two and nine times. The CDR3 coding sequence is TGTGCCAGCAGCCGTACTAGCAACACCGGGGAGCTGTTTTTT. Amino acid sequence: CASSRTSNTGELFF. The chain combines TRBV5-5 with TRBJ2-2, with D tentatively TRBD2 (6 bases). Trimming cost V 4 bases and J 2 bases, with 9 bases left between them. CDR3 length: 14 residues. Germline lookup yields CDR1 SGHKS and CDR2 YYEKEE (reference sequence).

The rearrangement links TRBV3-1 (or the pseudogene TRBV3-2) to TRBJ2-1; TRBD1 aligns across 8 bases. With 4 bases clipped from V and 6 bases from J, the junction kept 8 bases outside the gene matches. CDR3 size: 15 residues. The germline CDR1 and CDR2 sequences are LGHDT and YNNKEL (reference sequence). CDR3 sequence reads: CASSRGDRTVNEQFF. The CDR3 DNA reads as TGTGCCAGCAGCCGAGGGGACAGGACCGTCAATGAGCAGTTCTTC.

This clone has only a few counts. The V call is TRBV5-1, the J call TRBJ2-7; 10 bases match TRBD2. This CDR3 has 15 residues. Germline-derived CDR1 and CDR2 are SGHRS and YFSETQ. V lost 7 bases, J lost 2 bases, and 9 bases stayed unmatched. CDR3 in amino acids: CASSREAGGTYEQYF. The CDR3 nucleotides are TGCGCCAGCTCCCGGGAAGCGGGAGGGACCTACGAGCAGTACTTC. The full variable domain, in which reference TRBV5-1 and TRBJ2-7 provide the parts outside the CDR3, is KAGVTQTPRYLIKTRGQQVTLSCSPISGHRSVSWYQQTPGQGLQFLFEYFSETQRNKGNFPGRFSGRQFSNSRSEMNVSTLELGDSALYLCASSREAGGTYEQYFGPGTRLTVT.

In DNA, the CDR3 is TGTGCCAGCAGCGCGGCGGGACAGATTAGCAATCAGCCCCAGCATTTT. It specifies CASSAAGQISNQPQHF. The chain carries TRBV5-6 and TRBJ1-5; 7 bases are a match to TRBD1. Germline CDR1 and CDR2: SGHDT and YYEEEE. The CDR3 length is 16 residues. V lost 4 bases, J lost 0 bases, and 7 bases stayed unmatched.

In nucleotides, the CDR3 is TGTGCCAGCAGAAACGGGGGGGCAAACGAGCAGTACTTC. Its protein product is CASRNGGANEQYF. The V gene is TRBV12-3 or TRBV12-4, the J gene TRBJ2-7, with TRBD2 identical over 8 bases. The CDR3 contains 13 residues. V was pared by 6 bases and J by 5 bases, with 6 bases of the junction left unmatched.

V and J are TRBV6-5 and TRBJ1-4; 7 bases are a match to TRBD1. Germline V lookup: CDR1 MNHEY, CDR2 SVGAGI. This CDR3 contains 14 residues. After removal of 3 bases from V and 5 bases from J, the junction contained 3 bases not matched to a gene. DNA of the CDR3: TGTGCCAGCAGTTATGTGGGACAGAATGAAAAACTGTTTTTT. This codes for CASSYVGQNEKLFF.

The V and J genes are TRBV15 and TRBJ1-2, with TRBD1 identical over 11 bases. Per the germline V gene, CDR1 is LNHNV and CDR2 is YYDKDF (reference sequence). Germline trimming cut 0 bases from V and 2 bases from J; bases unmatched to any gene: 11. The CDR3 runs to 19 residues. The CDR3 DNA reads TGTGCCACCAGCAGAGATCCGCGGACAGGGGGCTTTGAGAACTATGGCTACACCTTC. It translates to CATSRDPRTGGFENYGYTF.

The CDR3 sequence is CATSRDPGTTGRSSYNEQFF. The DNA of the CDR3 is TGTGCCACCAGCAGAGATCCAGGGACAACTGGGCGCAGCTCCTACAATGAGCAGTTCTTC. The gene calls are TRBV15 and TRBJ2-1, with D possibly matching TRBD1 (6 bases). The V gene's germline CDR1 is LNHNV and CDR2 YYDKDF (reference sequence). The V end was cut by 0 bases, the J end by 0 bases, with 21 bases between. CDR3 length: 20 residues. The complete variable domain, with remaining parts taken from reference TRBV15 and TRBJ2-1, reads DAMVIQNPRYQVTQFGKPVTLSCSQTLNHNVMYWYQQKSSQAPKLLFHYYDKDFNNEADTPDNFQSRRPNTSFCFLDIRSPGLGDTAMYLCATSRDPGTTGRSSYNEQFFGPGTRLTVL.

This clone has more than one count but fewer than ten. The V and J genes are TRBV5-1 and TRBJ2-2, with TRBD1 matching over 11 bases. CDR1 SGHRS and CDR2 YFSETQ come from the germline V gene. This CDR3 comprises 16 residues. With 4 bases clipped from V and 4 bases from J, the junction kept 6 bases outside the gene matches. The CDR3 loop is CASSEGGTGGTGELFF. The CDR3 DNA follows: TGCGCCAGCAGCGAAGGAGGGACAGGGGGCACCGGGGAGCTGTTTTTT.